The 32 T cell receptor beta chains listed next were all sequenced from one sample in a study of OX40 agonist ivuxolimab in advanced cancers. Measured with immunoSEQ multiplex PCR; TCRdb has only the in-frame clones, and not every one. Of about 38,000 clones in the sample, 92% are singletons; the top ten hold approximately 9.7%. This sample comprised CD4+ or CD8+ T cells sorted from blood, obtained in a trial of the OX40 agonist ivuxolimab. The receptors come from an adult with an advanced solid tumor such as melanoma, head and neck, liver or kidney cancer.

The chain couples TRBV27 to TRBJ1-2, with D possibly matching TRBD1 (6 bases). Germline assignment: CDR1 MNHEY and CDR2 SMNVEV (reference sequence). V was shortened by 5 bases and J by 2 bases, with 15 bases between the two germline ends. The CDR3 is 15 amino acids. CDR3 amino acids: CASSPGAGTNYGYTF. The DNA of the CDR3 is TGTGCCAGCAGTCCGGGGGCAGGGACCAACTATGGCTACACCTTC.

The J gene is TRBJ2-1, the V gene TRBV7-9; perhaps TRBD1 as D (6 bases). Trimming removed 4 bases from V and 0 bases from J, with 10 bases in between. This CDR3 is 15 amino acids long. CDR1 and CDR2 (germline): SEHNR, FQNEAQ (reference sequence). The CDR3 loop is CASSSGTRSYNEQFF. Written as DNA, the CDR3 is TGTGCCAGCAGCTCCGGGACACGCTCCTACAATGAGCAGTTCTTC.

V gene TRBV7-9 combines with J gene TRBJ2-3, with 8 positions matching TRBD2. The CDR3 has 14 amino acids. The germline V gene has CDR1 SEHNR and CDR2 FQNEAQ (reference sequence). The ends lost 5 bases at V and 0 bases at J; junction bases unmatched: 1. The CDR3 DNA is TGTGCCAGCAGCGCTAGCGGGAGCACAGATACGCAGTATTTT. It encodes CASSASGSTDTQYF.

This chain joins TRBV6-1 and TRBJ2-1, with 9 nucleotides matching TRBD1. CDR3 length: 16 amino acids. Trimming at V came to 2 bases and at J to 3 bases, leaving 5 bases not matched to a gene. Germline V gene sequence: CDR1 MNHNS, CDR2 SASEGT. The CDR3 reads CASSELHRGLYNEQFF. In DNA form, the CDR3 reads TGTGCCAGCAGTGAACTTCACAGGGGGCTCTACAATGAGCAGTTCTTC.

The rearrangement joins TRBV5-6 to TRBJ2-5; TRBD2 aligns across 9 bases. J lost 7 bases, V lost 5 bases, and 9 bases had no gene match. The CDR3 extends over 14 amino acids. Per the germline V gene, CDR1 is SGHDT and CDR2 is YYEEEE. The CDR3, as DNA: TGTGCCAGCAGGCGGGAGGGCCCGGGGGGGACCCAGTACTTC. Its protein product is CASRREGPGGTQYF.

The genes are TRBV7-9 and TRBJ2-3, with D tentatively TRBD2 (5 bases). Looked up from germline, CDR1 is SEHNR and CDR2 is FQNEAQ (reference sequence). The V gene lost 3 bases and the J gene lost 4 bases, with 14 bases spanning the gap. The length of the CDR3 is 15 residues. The CDR3, as DNA: TGTGCCAGCAGCTTGACAACTAGTCGGGCAGATACGCAGTATTTT. Encoded protein: CASSLTTSRADTQYF.

The chain combines TRBV4-1 with TRBJ1-1, with TRBD1 identical over 11 bases. The CDR3 contains 15 residues. Germline values: CDR1 MGHRA, CDR2 YSYEKL. V gave up 4 bases and J gave up 4 bases; unmatched junction bases: 5. The CDR3 region has the DNA TGCGCCAGCAGCCGTCCCGGGACAGGGGGCACTGAAGCTTTCTTT. Amino acids: CASSRPGTGGTEAFF.

The chain is built from TRBV2 and TRBJ2-3, with 12 bases aligning to TRBD2. The CDR3 is 16 residues long. CDR1 SNHLY and CDR2 FYNNEI come from the germline V gene. V was clipped by 6 bases and J by 4 bases; unmatched bases: 8. The CDR3 is CASRGLAGTRADTQYF. In DNA, the CDR3 is TGTGCCAGCAGAGGACTAGCGGGAACCCGGGCAGATACGCAGTATTTT.

V is TRBV6-5 and J is TRBJ2-5, with 8 bases lining up with TRBD2. This CDR3 comprises 15 residues. CDR1 MNHEY and CDR2 SVGAGI come from the germline V gene. V lost 2 bases and J lost 5; bases outside the gene matches: 7. CDR3 nucleotides: TGTGCCAGCAGTTACGGCCCCGGGGGGGTGGAGACCCAGTACTTC. Its translation: CASSYGPGGVETQYF.

The chain couples TRBV30 to TRBJ1-2; 7 bases fit TRBD1. The CDR3 runs to 13 residues. CDR1 and CDR2 from the germline V gene are GTSNPN and SVGIG (reference sequence). The V segment lost 0 bases and the J segment 4 bases; nucleotides outside the gene matches: 2. CDR3 residues: CAWSVSGGYGYTF. As DNA, the CDR3 is TGTGCCTGGAGTGTGTCAGGGGGCTATGGCTACACCTTC. The full variable domain, rest sourced from reference TRBV30 and TRBJ1-2, is SQTIHQWPATLVQPVGSPLSLECTVEGTSNPNLYWYRQAAGRGLQLLFYSVGIGQISSEVPQNLSASRPQDRQFILSSKKLLLSDSGFYLCAWSVSGGYGYTFGSGTRLTVV.

The chain uses TRBV6-6 and TRBJ1-1, with D hard to call. The germline gives CDR1 MNHNY, CDR2 SVGAGI (reference sequence). V lost 6 bases and J 4 bases, leaving 6 bases between the germline ends. The CDR3 is made up of 11 amino acids. The CDR3 DNA reads as TGTGCCAGCAGGGTGGGCACTGAAGCTTTCTTT. Its translation is CASRVGTEAFF.

This clone was recorded a few times. CDR3 region: CASSVGLAQNTGELFF. The CDR3 DNA is TGTGCCAGCAGCGTGGGACTAGCGCAGAACACCGGGGAGCTGTTTTTT. The rearrangement links TRBV11-3 to TRBJ2-2; 10 bases align to TRBD2. V gave up 5 bases and J gave up 1 base; unmatched junction bases: 4. Germline assignment: CDR1 SGHNT and CDR2 YENEEA. This CDR3 contains 16 residues. Together with reference TRBV11-3 and TRBJ2-2, the CDR3 gives the full variable domain: EAGVVQSPRYKIIEKKQPVAFWCNPISGHNTLYWYLQNLGQGPELLIRYENEEAVDDSQLPKDRFSAERLKGVDSTLKIQPAELGDSAVYLCASSVGLAQNTGELFFGEGSRLTVL.

This clone has a single count. The chain has TRBV6-1 and TRBJ2-1, with D perhaps TRBD1 (5 bases). The CDR3 sequence is 15 residues long. V lost 4 bases and J 4 bases, leaving 14 bases between the germline ends. The V gene's germline CDR1 is MNHNS and CDR2 SASEGT. In DNA, the CDR3 is TGTGCCAGCAGTGTGATTTTTGGGGCATACAATGAGCAGTTCTTC. Translating gives CASSVIFGAYNEQFF.

V gene TRBV15 combines with J gene TRBJ1-1; no definite D call. CDR3 length: 14 amino acids. V lost 6 bases and J lost 0, with 11 bases in between. CDR1 LNHNV and CDR2 YYDKDF come from the germline V gene (reference sequence). The CDR3 region is CATSPRVMNTEAFF. The CDR3 DNA is TGTGCCACCAGTCCGCGGGTTATGAACACTGAAGCTTTCTTT. The full variable domain, its missing parts supplied by reference TRBV15 and TRBJ1-1, is DAMVIQNPRYQVTQFGKPVTLSCSQTLNHNVMYWYQQKSSQAPKLLFHYYDKDFNNEADTPDNFQSRRPNTSFCFLDIRSPGLGDTAMYLCATSPRVMNTEAFFGQGTRLTVV.

The chain employs TRBV19 and TRBJ2-7; tentatively, D is TRBD2 (6 bases). Germline values: CDR1 LNHDA, CDR2 SQIVND (reference sequence). The CDR3 has 15 residues. Trimming took 9 bases from V and 4 from J, leaving 22 bases between them. DNA for the CDR3: TGTGCCAGCAGTGGGTGGGAGACTGGGGGGTACGAGCAGTACTTC. Translated, it gives CASSGWETGGYEQYF.

On this clone itself: Mismatch with germline at one junction end may stem from a read error. The chain joins TRBV23-1 to TRBJ2-7; tentatively, D is TRBD1 (6 bases). TRBV23-1 is identified as an open reading frame with a role that is uncertain. The CDR3 runs 13 residues. CDR3 in amino acids: CASIQQGKHEQYF. The CDR3 DNA reads as TGCGCCAGCATTCAACAGGGAAAGCACGAGCAGTACTTC.

J is TRBJ2-2 and V is TRBV2; either TRBD1 or TRBD2 may supply D (5 bases each). Germline values: CDR1 SNHLY, CDR2 FYNNEI. The CDR3 has 15 amino acids. Trimming left V 5 bases short and J 3 bases short, with 13 bases between. The CDR3 loop is CASSTGPADTGELFF. For the CDR3, the DNA is TGTGCCAGCAGTACGGGACCCGCGGACACCGGGGAGCTGTTTTTT.

V gene TRBV25-1 combines with J gene TRBJ1-4; D gene uncertain. The V end lost 6 bases, the J end lost 8 bases, and 13 bases lay between the germline ends. The germline gives CDR1 MGHDK, CDR2 SYGVNS. CDR3 length: 13 amino acids. Here the CDR3 reads CASRGGFDEKLFF. The CDR3 bases are TGTGCCAGCAGGGGAGGGTTTGACGAAAAACTGTTTTTT.

J is TRBJ2-3 and V is TRBV7-6, with TRBD2 matching 9 bases. Per germline, CDR1 SGHVS and CDR2 FNYEAQ. J was trimmed by 2 bases and V by 5 bases; bases with no gene match: 5. The CDR3 covers 15 residues. CDR3 region: CASSRLAAVTDTQYF. CDR3 DNA sequence: TGTGCCAGCAGCCGACTAGCGGCAGTCACAGATACGCAGTATTTT.

This clone was seen a handful of times. V gene TRBV6-5 combines with J gene TRBJ1-2; no clear D. Germline CDR1 is MNHEY and CDR2 is SVGAGI. Deletions cut 10 bases from V and 4 bases from J, with 10 bases between. The CDR3 is made up of 11 amino acids. The CDR3 region is CATTALYGYTF. For the CDR3, the DNA is TGTGCCACCACAGCGCTCTATGGCTACACCTTC.

A single count supports this clone. This chain joins TRBV28 and TRBJ2-1, with 9 bases identical to TRBD2. The germline gives CDR1 MDHEN, CDR2 SYDVKM. The V gene end was trimmed by 4 bases and the J gene end by 2 bases; junction bases not matched to a gene: 3. This CDR3 contains 15 residues. The CDR3 region has the DNA TGTGCCAGCAGTTCCCGACTAGCGGCCTACAATGAGCAGTTCTTC. Translating it yields CASSSRLAAYNEQFF.

The CDR3 sequence: CASSLGADGANTGELFF. The CDR3, as DNA: TGTGCCAGCAGCTTAGGTGCGGACGGGGCGAACACCGGGGAGCTGTTTTTT. The chain carries TRBV7-9 and TRBJ2-2; D perhaps matches TRBD2 (5 bases). The ends were cut back, 1 base at V and 0 bases at J, with 12 bases in the middle. This CDR3 spans 17 amino acids. Germline V gives CDR1 SEHNR, CDR2 FQNEAQ (reference sequence).

The chain joins TRBV10-3 to TRBJ2-3; 9 nucleotides align to TRBD1. The CDR3 sequence is 15 residues long. Losses at the gene ends were 4 bases for V and 0 bases for J; bases not matched to a gene: 2. The germline V gene encodes CDR1 ENHRY and CDR2 SYGVKD. CDR3 region: CAISGDRASTDTQYF. The CDR3 DNA sequence: TGTGCCATCAGTGGGGACAGGGCTAGCACAGATACGCAGTATTTT.

This chain connects TRBV7-8 to TRBJ2-1; TRBD2 aligns across 9 bases. The trim removed 10 bases at V and 6 bases at J, leaving 13 bases unmatched. CDR1 is SGHVS, CDR2 FQNEAQ, per germline. The CDR3 loop spans 15 amino acids. The CDR3 spells CATGAGGFLRNEQFF. In DNA, the CDR3 is TGTGCCACCGGGGCGGGGGGGTTTCTTCGCAATGAGCAGTTCTTC.

The chain is built from TRBV7-9 and TRBJ2-3, with 9 bases matching TRBD2. The V and J ends lost 0 bases and 0 bases, in that order; junction bases with no gene match: 4. Looked up from germline, CDR1 is SEHNR and CDR2 is FQNEAQ (reference sequence). The CDR3 length is 17 residues. Here the CDR3 reads CASSLALLAGSTDTQYF. The DNA of the CDR3 is TGTGCCAGCAGCTTAGCTTTGCTAGCGGGAAGCACAGATACGCAGTATTTT.

This chain uses TRBV2 with TRBJ2-1, with D unresolved. CDR3 length equals 17 residues. Germline values: CDR1 SNHLY, CDR2 FYNNEI. V lost 3 bases and J 0 bases, leaving 15 bases between the germline ends. CDR3 protein: CASSESWRLSSYNEQFF. CDR3 in DNA: TGTGCCAGCAGTGAGAGTTGGCGCCTGAGCTCCTACAATGAGCAGTTCTTC.

CDR3 sequence: CASSGERQDSYGYTF. The DNA for the CDR3 is TGTGCCAGCAGCGGAGAGCGACAGGACTCCTATGGCTACACCTTC. The chain uses TRBV13 and TRBJ1-2, with D tentatively TRBD1 (6 bases). Germline-derived CDR1 and CDR2 are PRHDT and FYEKMQ (reference sequence). This CDR3 region has 15 residues. Trimming took off 5 bases at V and 4 bases at J, with 17 bases between the two ends.

The rearrangement links TRBV27 to TRBJ1-1; 11 nucleotides line up with TRBD1. This CDR3 is 16 amino acids long. After removal of 4 bases from V and 4 bases from J, the junction contained 8 bases not matched to a gene. Germline loops: CDR1 MNHEY, CDR2 SMNVEV (reference sequence). The DNA of the CDR3 is TGTGCCAGCAGTTCGGACAGGGGGCGCGTGGGCACTGAAGCTTTCTTT. As protein: CASSSDRGRVGTEAFF.

The CDR3 nucleotides are TGTGCCGGGGGCGGGGGGTACACAGATACGCAGTATTTT. Amino acid sequence: CAGGGGYTDTQYF. V and J are TRBV6-1 and TRBJ2-3, with 8 bases lining up with TRBD2. Trimming took 11 bases from V and 2 from J; bases not matched to a gene: 6. The CDR3 spans 13 residues. Germline V gene lookup returns CDR1 MNHNS and CDR2 SASEGT.

This clone was seen once. The chain employs TRBV7-7 and TRBJ1-5; D is undetermined. The germline gives CDR1 SSHAT, CDR2 FNYEAQ (reference sequence). The CDR3 totals 19 residues. The V end was cut by 2 bases, the J end by 0 bases, with 20 bases between. The CDR3 is CASSLSSADLLYSNQPQHF. The CDR3 DNA follows: TGTGCCAGCAGCTTATCCTCGGCGGACCTACTTTATAGCAATCAGCCCCAGCATTTT.

J is TRBJ2-7 and V is TRBV18; D may match TRBD1 or TRBD2 (7 bases each). There are 23 residues in the CDR3. Germline lookup yields CDR1 KGHSH and CDR2 LQKENI. V shed 7 bases and J shed 0 bases, with 40 bases lying between them. The CDR3 is CASWAVTGDWGGNISVSSYEQYV. The CDR3 DNA reads as TGTGCCAGCTGGGCGGTAACAGGGGACTGGGGGGGCAATATCTCAGTAAGCTCCTACGAGCAGTACGTC.

This sequence joins TRBV27 and TRBJ2-2; the D gene is possibly TRBD1 (5 bases). Trimming took 1 base from V and 3 from J, leaving 9 bases between them. The CDR3 contains 15 residues. Germline values: CDR1 MNHEY, CDR2 SMNVEV (reference sequence). The CDR3 loop reads CASSLLGDYTGELFF. The CDR3 DNA follows: TGTGCCAGCAGTTTATTAGGGGATTACACCGGGGAGCTGTTTTTT.